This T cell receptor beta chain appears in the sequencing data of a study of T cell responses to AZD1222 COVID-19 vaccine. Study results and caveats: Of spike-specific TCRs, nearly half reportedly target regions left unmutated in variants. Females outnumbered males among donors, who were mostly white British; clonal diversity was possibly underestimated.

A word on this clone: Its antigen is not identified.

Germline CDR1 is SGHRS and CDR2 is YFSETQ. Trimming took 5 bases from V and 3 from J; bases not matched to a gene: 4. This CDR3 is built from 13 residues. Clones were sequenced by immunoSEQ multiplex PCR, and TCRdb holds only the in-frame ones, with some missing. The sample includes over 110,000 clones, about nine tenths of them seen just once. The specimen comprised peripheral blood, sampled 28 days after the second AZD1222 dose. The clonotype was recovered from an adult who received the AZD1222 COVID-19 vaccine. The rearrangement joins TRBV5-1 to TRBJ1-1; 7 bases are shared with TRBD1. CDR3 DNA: TGCGCCAGCAGGACAGGGAAGGACACTGAAGCTTTCTTT. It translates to CASRTGKDTEAFF.